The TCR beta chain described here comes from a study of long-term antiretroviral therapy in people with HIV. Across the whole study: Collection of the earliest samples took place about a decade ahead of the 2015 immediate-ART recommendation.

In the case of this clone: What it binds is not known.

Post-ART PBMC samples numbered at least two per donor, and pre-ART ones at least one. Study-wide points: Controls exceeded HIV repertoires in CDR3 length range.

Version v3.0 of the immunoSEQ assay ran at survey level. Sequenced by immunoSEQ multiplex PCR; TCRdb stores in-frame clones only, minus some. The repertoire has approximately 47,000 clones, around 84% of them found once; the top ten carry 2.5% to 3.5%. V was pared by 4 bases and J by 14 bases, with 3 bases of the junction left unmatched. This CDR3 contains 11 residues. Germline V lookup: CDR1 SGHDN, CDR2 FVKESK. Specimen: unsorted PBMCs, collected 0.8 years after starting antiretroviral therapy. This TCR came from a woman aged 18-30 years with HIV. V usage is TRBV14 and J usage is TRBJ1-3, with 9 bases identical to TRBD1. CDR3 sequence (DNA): TGTGCCAGCAGCCCGGACAGGGGCCTATATTTT. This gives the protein CASSPDRGLYF. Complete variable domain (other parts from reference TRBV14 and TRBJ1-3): EAGVTQFPSHSVIEKGQTVTLRCDPISGHDNLYWYRRVMGKEIKFLLHFVKESKQDESGMPNNRFLAERTGGTYSTLKVQPAELEDSGVYFCASSPDRGLYFGEGSWLTVV.